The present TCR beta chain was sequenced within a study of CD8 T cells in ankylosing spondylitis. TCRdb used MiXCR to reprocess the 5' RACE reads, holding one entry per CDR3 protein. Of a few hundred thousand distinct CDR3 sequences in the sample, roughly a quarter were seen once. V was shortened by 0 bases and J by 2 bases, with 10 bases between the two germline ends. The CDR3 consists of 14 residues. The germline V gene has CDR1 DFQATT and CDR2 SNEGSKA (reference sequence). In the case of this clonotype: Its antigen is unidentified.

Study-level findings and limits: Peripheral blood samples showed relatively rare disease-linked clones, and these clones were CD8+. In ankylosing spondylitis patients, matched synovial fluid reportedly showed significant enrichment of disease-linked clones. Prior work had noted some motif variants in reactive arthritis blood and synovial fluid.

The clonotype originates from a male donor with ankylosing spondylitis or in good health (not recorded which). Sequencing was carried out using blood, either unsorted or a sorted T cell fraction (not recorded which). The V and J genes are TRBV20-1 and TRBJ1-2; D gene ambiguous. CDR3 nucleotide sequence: TGCAGTGCTAGAGATCGTTACAGAAACTATGGCTACACCTTC. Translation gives CSARDRYRNYGYTF.